This T cell receptor beta chain was profiled in a study of control samples from healthy donors and cancer patients. Sequencing used immunoSEQ multiplex PCR; TCRdb keeps in-frame clones, though not all of them. Of 100,000 to 150,000 clones in the sample, over 75% are singletons; the top ten hold roughly 2%. The sample was blood. The clonotype was recovered from a young man in good health.

This chain's CDR3 is CAYNSGTNYGYTF. The DNA for the CDR3 is TGTGCCTACAACTCGGGAACTAACTATGGCTACACCTTC. This rearrangement joins TRBV10-3 to TRBJ1-2; no firm D call. There are 13 residues in the CDR3. V was cut by 11 bases and J by 0 bases, with 13 bases left in between. The germline V gene has CDR1 ENHRY and CDR2 SYGVKD.